These 10 T cell receptor beta chains were all obtained from the same sample, sequenced in a study of spatial heterogeneity in lung cancer. Time point defined: sample taken at primary tumor resection. Their antigen targets remain unknown. Using its own MiXCR run on the 5' RACE reads, TCRdb lists one record per CDR3 protein. Counted here are approximately 2,700 distinct CDR3 sequences, approximately 11% occurring once; the ten biggest clones make up around 7.3%. Whole-study findings and limits: Counts that tracked tumor mutation counts were those of expanded intratumoral alpha and beta TCRs.

The sequences come from lung tumor tissue, collected at surgery. The source is a female donor with early-stage non-small cell lung cancer.

In its sample, this clonotype ranks as medium-sized. V usage is TRBV27 and J usage is TRBJ2-7; D assignment may be TRBD1 or TRBD2 (6 bases each). The germline V and J ends were trimmed by 2 bases and 3 bases, with 8 bases remaining between them. Germline V lookup: CDR1 MNHEY, CDR2 SMNVEV (reference sequence). CDR3 length equals 13 residues. CDR3 nucleotide sequence: TGTGCCAGCAGTTTAAAGGGGGGCTACGAGCAGTACGTC. Translation gives CASSLKGGYEQYV.

Relative to its sample, this clonotype is medium-sized (0.01 to 0.1%). DNA of the CDR3: TGTGCCTCCGGGACAGTCGGCGGCTACACCTTC. Its translation: CASGTVGGYTF. The chain recombines TRBV27 with TRBJ1-2, with 7 bases matching TRBD1. This CDR3 has 11 residues. Germline-derived CDR1 and CDR2 are MNHEY and SMNVEV (reference sequence). The V segment lost 11 bases and the J segment 8 bases; nucleotides outside the gene matches: 8.

This chain uses TRBV6-2 or TRBV6-3 with TRBJ1-6; D might be TRBD1 (5 bases). The V gene's germline CDR1 is MNHEY and CDR2 SVGEGT. The CDR3 extends over 15 amino acids. Trimming cost V 0 bases and J 10 bases, with 13 bases left between them. The CDR3 spells CASSYSIGAKSPLHF. The CDR3 DNA is TGTGCCAGCAGTTACTCGATCGGGGCGAAGTCACCCCTCCACTTT.

Judged by abundance, this clonotype is medium-sized. The rearrangement uses TRBV7-3 and TRBJ1-6, with a tentative D call TRBD1 (5 bases). Germline V gene lookup returns CDR1 SGHTA and CDR2 FQGTGA. The CDR3 is 14 residues long. V shed 1 base and J shed 9 bases, with 10 bases lying between them. The CDR3: CASSLNWGSSPLHF. The CDR3 DNA reads TGTGCCAGCAGCTTAAATTGGGGGAGTTCACCCCTCCACTTT. Full variable domain (outside the CDR3, taken from reference TRBV7-3 and TRBJ1-6): GAGVSQTPSNKVTEKGKYVELRCDPISGHTALYWYRQSLGQGPEFLIYFQGTGAADDSGLPNDRFFAVRPEGSVSTLKIQRTERGDSAVYLCASSLNWGSSPLHFGNGTRLTVT.

This clonotype rates as large (0.1 to 1%). V and J are TRBV20-1 and TRBJ2-7; 8 nucleotides agree with TRBD1. The germline gives CDR1 DFQATT, CDR2 SNEGSKA (reference sequence). The CDR3 sequence is 14 residues long. V lost 3 bases to trimming and J lost 6 bases; unmatched junction nucleotides: 10. The CDR3 protein is CSASRTGLVGEQYF. CDR3 DNA: TGCAGTGCTAGCAGGACAGGGTTAGTAGGCGAGCAGTACTTC.

By share, this clonotype counts as medium-sized. The chain employs TRBV6-2 or TRBV6-3 and TRBJ2-1; 9 nucleotides line up with TRBD1. This CDR3 region has 15 residues. V shed 4 bases, J shed 2 bases, and the junction held 3 bases outside the gene matches. Germline CDR1 and CDR2: MNHEY and SVGEGT. CDR3 residues: CASSSGTGTYNEQFF. In nucleotides, the CDR3 is TGTGCCAGCAGTTCCGGGACAGGGACCTACAATGAGCAGTTCTTC.

This clonotype was seen only a few times. V and J are TRBV20-1 and TRBJ2-1, with 8 nucleotides matching TRBD1. This CDR3 contains 15 residues. V lost 4 bases to trimming and J lost 7 bases; unmatched junction nucleotides: 12. Per the germline V gene, CDR1 is DFQATT and CDR2 is SNEGSKA (reference sequence). CDR3 residues: CSAKRAQGDLNEQFF. In DNA, the CDR3 is TGCAGTGCTAAGAGGGCACAGGGGGACCTAAATGAGCAGTTCTTC.

The V and J genes are TRBV20-1 and TRBJ2-7, with TRBD2 identical over 11 bases. CDR3 length: 14 amino acids. CDR1 and CDR2 (germline): DFQATT, SNEGSKA (reference sequence). Trimming took 5 bases from V and 6 from J; bases not matched to a gene: 9. CDR3 in DNA: TGCAGTGCTCAAGGCGGGACTAGCGGTGGCGAGCAGTACGTC. This gives the protein CSAQGGTSGGEQYV.

This clonotype qualifies as large (0.1 to 1%). The V call is TRBV10-3, the J call TRBJ2-3, with no clear D. Germline V CDR1 and CDR2: ENHRY, SYGVKD. The CDR3 is made up of 14 amino acids. Trimming cost V 2 bases and J 2 bases, with 8 bases left between them. CDR3 region: CAISEETYTDTQYF. The CDR3 DNA is TGTGCCATCAGTGAGGAGACGTACACAGATACGCAGTATTTT.

At least ten counts were recorded for this clonotype. The V gene is TRBV2, the J gene TRBJ2-5; perhaps TRBD1 as D (5 bases). V was cut by 4 bases and J by 1 base, with 10 bases left in between. CDR3 length: 14 residues. The germline V gene has CDR1 SNHLY and CDR2 FYNNEI. CDR3 in amino acids: CASSVLGVQETQYF. The DNA of the CDR3 is TGTGCCAGCAGTGTGTTAGGGGTCCAAGAGACCCAGTACTTC.